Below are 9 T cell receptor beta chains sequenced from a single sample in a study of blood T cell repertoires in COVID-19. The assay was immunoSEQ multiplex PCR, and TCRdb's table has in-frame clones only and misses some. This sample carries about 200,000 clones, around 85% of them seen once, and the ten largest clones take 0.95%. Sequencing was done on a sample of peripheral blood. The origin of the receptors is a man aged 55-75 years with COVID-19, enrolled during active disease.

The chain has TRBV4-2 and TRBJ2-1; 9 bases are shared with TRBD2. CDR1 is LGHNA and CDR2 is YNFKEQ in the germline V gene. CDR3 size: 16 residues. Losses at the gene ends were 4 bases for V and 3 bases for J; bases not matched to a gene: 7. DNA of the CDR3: TGTGCCAGCAGCCCCCTAGCGGGGTCCCTCTACAATGAGCAGTTCTTC. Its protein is CASSPLAGSLYNEQFF.

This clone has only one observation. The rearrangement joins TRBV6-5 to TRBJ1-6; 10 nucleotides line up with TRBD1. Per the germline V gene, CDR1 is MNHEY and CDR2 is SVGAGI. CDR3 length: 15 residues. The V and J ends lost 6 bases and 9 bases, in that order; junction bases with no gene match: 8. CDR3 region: CASRQDRGGSSPLHF. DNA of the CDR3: TGTGCCAGCAGACAGGACAGGGGGGGATCTTCACCCCTCCACTTT.

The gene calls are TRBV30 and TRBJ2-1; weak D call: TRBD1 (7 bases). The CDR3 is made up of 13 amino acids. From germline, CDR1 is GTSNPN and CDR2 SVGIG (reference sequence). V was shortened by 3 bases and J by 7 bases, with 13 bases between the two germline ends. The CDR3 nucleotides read TGTGCCTGGAGGAAGACAGGGAGGAATGAGCAGTTCTTC. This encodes CAWRKTGRNEQFF.

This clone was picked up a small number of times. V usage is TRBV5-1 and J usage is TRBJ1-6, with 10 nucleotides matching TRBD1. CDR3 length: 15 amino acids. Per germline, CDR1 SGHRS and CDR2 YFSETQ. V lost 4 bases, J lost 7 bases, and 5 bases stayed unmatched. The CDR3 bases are TGCGCCAGCAGCATGTTGGGACAGGGGAATTCACCCCTCCACTTT. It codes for CASSMLGQGNSPLHF. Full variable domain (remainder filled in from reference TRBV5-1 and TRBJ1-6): KAGVTQTPRYLIKTRGQQVTLSCSPISGHRSVSWYQQTPGQGLQFLFEYFSETQRNKGNFPGRFSGRQFSNSRSEMNVSTLELGDSALYLCASSMLGQGNSPLHFGNGTRLTVT.

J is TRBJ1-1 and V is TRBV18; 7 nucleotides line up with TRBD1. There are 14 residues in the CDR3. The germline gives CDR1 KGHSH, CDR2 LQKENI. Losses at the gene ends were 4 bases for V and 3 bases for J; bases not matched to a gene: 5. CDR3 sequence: CASSRQGGDTEAFF. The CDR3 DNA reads TGTGCCAGCTCACGACAGGGAGGAGACACTGAAGCTTTCTTT. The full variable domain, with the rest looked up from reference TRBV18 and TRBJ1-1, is NAGVMQNPRHLVRRRGQEARLRCSPMKGHSHVYWYRQLPEEGLKFMVYLQKENIIDESGMPKERFSAEFPKEGPSILRIQQVVRGDSAAYFCASSRQGGDTEAFFGQGTRLTVV.

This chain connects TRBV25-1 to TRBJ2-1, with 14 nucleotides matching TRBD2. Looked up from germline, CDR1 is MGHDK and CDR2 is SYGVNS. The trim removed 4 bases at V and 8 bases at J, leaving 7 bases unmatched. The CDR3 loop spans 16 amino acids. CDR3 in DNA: TGTGCCAGCAGTGGTTGGGGACTAGCGGGGGCGCATGAGCAGTTCTTC. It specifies CASSGWGLAGAHEQFF.

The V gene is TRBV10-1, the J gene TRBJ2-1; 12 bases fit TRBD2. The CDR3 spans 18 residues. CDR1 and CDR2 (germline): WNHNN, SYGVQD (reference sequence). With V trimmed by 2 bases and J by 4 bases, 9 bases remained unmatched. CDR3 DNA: TGCGCCAGCAGTGAGGGGGCTAGCGGGAGGGCTCTGTACAATGAGCAGTTCTTC. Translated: CASSEGASGRALYNEQFF.

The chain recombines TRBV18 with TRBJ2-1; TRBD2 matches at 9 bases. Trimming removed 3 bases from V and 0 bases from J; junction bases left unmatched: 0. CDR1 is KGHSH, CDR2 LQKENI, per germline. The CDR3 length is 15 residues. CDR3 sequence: CASSPSGSSYNEQFF. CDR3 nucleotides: TGTGCCAGCTCACCTAGCGGGAGCTCCTACAATGAGCAGTTCTTC. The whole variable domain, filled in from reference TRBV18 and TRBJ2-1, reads NAGVMQNPRHLVRRRGQEARLRCSPMKGHSHVYWYRQLPEEGLKFMVYLQKENIIDESGMPKERFSAEFPKEGPSILRIQQVVRGDSAAYFCASSPSGSSYNEQFFGPGTRLTVL.

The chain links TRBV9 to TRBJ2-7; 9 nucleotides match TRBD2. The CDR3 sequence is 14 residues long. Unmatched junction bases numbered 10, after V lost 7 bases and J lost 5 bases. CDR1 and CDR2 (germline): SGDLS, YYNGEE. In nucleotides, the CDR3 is TGTGCCAGCGGTGGCGGGGGGGCGGCACACGAGCAGTACTTC. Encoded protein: CASGGGGAAHEQYF.